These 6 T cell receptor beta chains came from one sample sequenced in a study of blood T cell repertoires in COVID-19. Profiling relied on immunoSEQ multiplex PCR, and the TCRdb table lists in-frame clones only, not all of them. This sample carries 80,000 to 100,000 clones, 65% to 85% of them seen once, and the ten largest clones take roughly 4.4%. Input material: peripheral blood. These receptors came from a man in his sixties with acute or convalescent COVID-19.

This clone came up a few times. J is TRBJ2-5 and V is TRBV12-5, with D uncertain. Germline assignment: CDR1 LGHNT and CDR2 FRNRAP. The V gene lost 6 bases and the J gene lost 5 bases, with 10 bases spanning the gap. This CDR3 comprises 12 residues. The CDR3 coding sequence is TGTGCTAGTGGCCCCGTGGAGGAGACCCAGTACTTC. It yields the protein CASGPVEETQYF. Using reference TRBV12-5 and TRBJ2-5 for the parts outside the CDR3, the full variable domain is DARVTQTPRHKVTEMGQEVTMRCQPILGHNTVFWYRQTMMQGLELLAYFRNRAPLDDSGMPKDRFSAEMPDATLATLKIQPSEPRDSAVYFCASGPVEETQYFGPGTRLLVL.

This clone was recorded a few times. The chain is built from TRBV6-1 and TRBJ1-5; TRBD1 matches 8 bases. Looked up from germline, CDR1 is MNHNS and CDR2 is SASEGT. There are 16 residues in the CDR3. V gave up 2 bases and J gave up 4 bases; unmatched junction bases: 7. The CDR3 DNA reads TGTGCCAGCAGTGAACTGGTCAGGGGGCTGAATCAGCCCCAGCATTTT. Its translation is CASSELVRGLNQPQHF.

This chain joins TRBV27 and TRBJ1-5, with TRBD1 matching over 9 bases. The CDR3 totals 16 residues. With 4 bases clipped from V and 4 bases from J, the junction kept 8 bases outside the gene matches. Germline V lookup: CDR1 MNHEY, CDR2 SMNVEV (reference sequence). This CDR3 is CASSSTAGTGNQPQHF. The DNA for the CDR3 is TGTGCCAGCAGTTCGACGGCCGGGACAGGGAATCAGCCCCAGCATTTT.

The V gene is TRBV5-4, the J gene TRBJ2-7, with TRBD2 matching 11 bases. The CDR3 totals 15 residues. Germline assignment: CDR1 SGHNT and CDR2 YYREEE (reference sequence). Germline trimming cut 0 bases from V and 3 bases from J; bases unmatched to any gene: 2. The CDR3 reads CASSLVGTSGYEQYF. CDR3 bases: TGTGCCAGCAGCTTGGTTGGGACTAGCGGCTACGAGCAGTACTTC.

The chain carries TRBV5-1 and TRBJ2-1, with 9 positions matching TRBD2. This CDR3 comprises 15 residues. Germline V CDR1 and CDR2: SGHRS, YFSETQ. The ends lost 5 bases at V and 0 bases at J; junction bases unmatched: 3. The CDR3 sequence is CASRVAGASYNEQFF. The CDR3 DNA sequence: TGCGCCAGCAGGGTAGCGGGAGCCTCCTACAATGAGCAGTTCTTC.

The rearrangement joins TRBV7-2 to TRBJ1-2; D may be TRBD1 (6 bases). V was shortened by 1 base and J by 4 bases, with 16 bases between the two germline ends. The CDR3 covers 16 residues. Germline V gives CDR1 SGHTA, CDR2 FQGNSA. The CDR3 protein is CASSLVLSGVSYGYTF. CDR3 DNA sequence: TGTGCCAGCAGCTTAGTTCTGTCAGGGGTTAGCTATGGCTACACCTTC. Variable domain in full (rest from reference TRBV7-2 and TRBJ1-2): GAGVSQSPSNKVTEKGKDVELRCDPISGHTALYWYRQSLGQGLEFLIYFQGNSAPDKSGLPSDRFSAERTGGSVSTLTIQRTQQEDSAVYLCASSLVLSGVSYGYTFGSGTRLTVV.